This section outlines one T cell receptor (beta chain) sequence together with its context. In this sample, this clone turned up many times. Its recognized antigen is unknown. The input lacks base qualities; no much larger clone sits a single base away. The sample contains more than one DNA sequence encoding this CDR3. Before undergoing thyroid surgery, none of the patients had been given any kind of treatment. Using T-cell receptor beta sequencing, the study looked back at clinical samples from patients collected from the early 2010s to the late 2010s. The data were obtained in a study of metastatic and nonmetastatic thyroid tumors (dated by TCRdb to 2020 to 2022). Turning to the overall study: For patients with malignant and with benign thyroid disease, the researchers compared repertoires between peripheral blood samples and tumor or nodule tissue samples. Here is what the overall study found, with its caveats: In both blood and tumor samples, TCR beta diversity was reported to be significantly higher in malignant tumors than in benign nodules.

CDR1 and CDR2 were assigned from the germline V gene (reference sequence) as SEHNR and FQNEAQ. Trimming leaves V shorter by 6 bases and J shorter by 10 bases, with the junction holding 11 bases beyond the gene matches. From the cysteine through the phenylalanine, the CDR3 covers 14 amino acids. Left in the record is the CDR3 DNA by itself, 42 bases read in frame from the first base. To prepare the library, PCR was applied. Reads for this sample came from an Illumina HiSeq 4000. High-throughput sequencing was used to profile the CDR3 region of the TCR beta-chain in every patient. The authors processed their data as follows. CDR3 differences across clinicopathological groups were used to build a classifier for discriminating distant-metastatic papillary thyroid cancer patients. To measure repertoire diversity the researchers used the Shannon index, while the Morisita-Horn index served to gauge how similar the tumor and blood repertoires were. The public reads were reanalyzed by TCRdb: fastp trimming at Q25, MiXCR alignment, in-frame beta chains only. The V and J calls come from TCRdb's annotation, not from the publication. This sample has tens of thousands of clones in its table, and around 13% of those were observed once. In total, the top ten clones hold 7% to 9% of the sample.

The chain is encoded by TRBV7-9 joined to TRBJ2-1; a stretch of 8 junction bases matches TRBD2. The sequenced sample was tumor tissue. The sequence derives from a female donor with papillary thyroid cancer or a benign thyroid nodule (not recorded which). Some clones in this sample may be carry-over from other donors' samples. Here is the DNA: TGTGCCAGCAGTTCGAGCGGGAGCGTGGGGGAGCAGTTCTTC. Translated, this is CASSSSGSVGEQFF.